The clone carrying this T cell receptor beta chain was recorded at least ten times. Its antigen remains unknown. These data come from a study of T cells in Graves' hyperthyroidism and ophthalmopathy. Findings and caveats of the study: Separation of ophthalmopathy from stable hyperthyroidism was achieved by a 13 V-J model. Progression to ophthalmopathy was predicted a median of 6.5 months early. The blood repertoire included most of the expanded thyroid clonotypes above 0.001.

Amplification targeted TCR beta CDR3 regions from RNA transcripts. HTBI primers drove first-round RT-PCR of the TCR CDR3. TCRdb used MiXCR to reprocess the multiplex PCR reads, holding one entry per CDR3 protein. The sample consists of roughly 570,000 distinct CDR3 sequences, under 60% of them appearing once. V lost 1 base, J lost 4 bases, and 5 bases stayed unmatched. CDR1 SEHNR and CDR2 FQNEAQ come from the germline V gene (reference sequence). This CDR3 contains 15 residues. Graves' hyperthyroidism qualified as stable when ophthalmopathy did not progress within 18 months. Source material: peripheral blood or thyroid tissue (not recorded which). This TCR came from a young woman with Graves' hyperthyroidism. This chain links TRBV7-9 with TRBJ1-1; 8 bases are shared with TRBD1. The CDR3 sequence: CASSLDTRGLTEAFF. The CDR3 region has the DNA TGTGCCAGCAGCTTAGATACCAGGGGGCTCACTGAAGCTTTCTTT. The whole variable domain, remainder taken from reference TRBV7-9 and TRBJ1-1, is DTGVSQNPRHKITKRGQNVTFRCDPISEHNRLYWYRQTLGQGPEFLTYFQNEAQLEKSRLLSDRFSAERPKGSFSTLEIQRTEQGDSAMYLCASSLDTRGLTEAFFGQGTRLTVV.